Listed below are T cell receptor beta chains from one sample, sequenced in a study of blood T cell repertoires in COVID-19. Assay used: immunoSEQ multiplex PCR; TCRdb lists only in-frame clones, some missing. The data hold 200,000 to 300,000 clones, with around nine tenths observed a single time. Input material: peripheral blood. These receptors were obtained from a man aged 35 to 55 who had recovered from COVID-19. The CDR3 runs from the conserved cysteine through the conserved F or W. A D gene is named only where the DNA matches it firmly. The size of a clone is reported for some rows only, either as once, few or many, or as a class for expanded clones.

j_call clone_size d_call v_call cdr3_aa cdr3_nt
TRBJ2-1 NA TRBD2 TRBV5-1 CASSLAIRAGDNEQFF TGCGCCAGCAGCTTGGCCATTAGAGCGGGAGACAATGAGCAGTTCTTC
TRBJ2-5 NA TRBD2 TRBV9 CASSPGGFATQYF TGTGCCAGCAGCCCCGGGGGGTTTGCGACCCAGTACTTC
TRBJ2-2 NA NA TRBV19 CASSMFGGRGTGELFF TGTGCCAGTAGTATGTTCGGGGGGCGGGGCACCGGGGAGCTGTTTTTT
TRBJ1-2 NA NA TRBV6-2/TRBV6-3 CASSTRGGYTF TGTGCCAGCAGCACCAGGGGCGGCTACACCTTC
TRBJ1-1 NA TRBD1 TRBV14 CASSQDRAGGPDTEAFF TGTGCCAGCAGCCAAGATCGGGCAGGGGGCCCGGACACTGAAGCTTTCTTT
TRBJ2-2 NA NA TRBV19 CASSIVWLGAGATGELFF TGTGCCAGTAGTATAGTTTGGCTAGGAGCGGGTGCAACCGGGGAGCTGTTTTTT
TRBJ1-6 few NA TRBV6-5 CASSYSISRGASPLHF TGTGCCAGCAGTTACTCGATCAGCAGGGGTGCTTCACCCCTCCACTTT
TRBJ2-2 NA NA TRBV12-2 CTSGRAKAGELFF TGTACTAGCGGGAGGGCCAAGGCCGGGGAGCTGTTTTTT
TRBJ1-6 few NA TRBV20-1 CSASRLDRNSPLHF TGCAGTGCTAGTCGACTCGACAGAAATTCACCCCTCCACTTT
TRBJ2-7 NA NA TRBV5-4 CASSLDHLGEQYF TGTGCCAGCAGCCTGGACCACCTCGGGGAGCAGTACTTC
TRBJ2-6 NA NA TRBV4-3 CASSQEGRLSGANVLTF TGCGCCAGCAGCCAAGAGGGCAGGCTCTCTGGGGCCAACGTCCTGACTTTC
TRBJ2-1 NA NA TRBV12-3/TRBV12-4 CASSGIREQFF TGTGCCAGCAGTGGCATCAGAGAGCAGTTCTTC
TRBJ1-2 NA TRBD1 TRBV7-8 CASSLGIGQGNYGYTF TGTGCCAGCAGCTTAGGAATCGGACAGGGGAACTATGGCTACACCTTC
TRBJ1-5 NA TRBD1 TRBV5-1 CASSLGQGDNQPQHF TGCGCCAGCAGCTTGGGACAGGGAGACAATCAGCCCCAGCATTTT
TRBJ2-1 NA NA TRBV11-2 CASSLGGGAFYEQFF TGTGCCAGCAGCTTGGGAGGGGGGGCCTTCTATGAGCAGTTCTTC
TRBJ2-5 NA TRBD1 TRBV7-2 CASRRQGTETQYF TGTGCCAGCAGACGACAGGGGACGGAGACCCAGTACTTC
TRBJ2-1 few NA TRBV21-1 CASSIRTSGGYNEQFF TGTGCCAGCAGCATTCGGACTAGCGGGGGCTACAATGAGCAGTTCTTC
TRBJ2-1 NA TRBD2 TRBV6-2/TRBV6-3 CASSYGLAGALSSYNEQFF TGTGCCAGCAGTTATGGGCTAGCGGGGGCCTTGAGCTCCTACAATGAGCAGTTCTTC
TRBJ1-1 NA NA TRBV5-4 CASSPDRYTEAFF TGTGCCAGCAGCCCTGACAGATACACTGAAGCTTTCTTT
TRBJ2-7 NA NA TRBV18 CASSPGSGPGYEQYF TGTGCCAGCTCACCTGGGAGTGGCCCAGGTTACGAGCAGTACTTC
TRBJ2-5 once NA TRBV5-4 CASSLSRETQYF TGTGCCAGCAGCTTGTCTCGAGAGACCCAGTACTTC
TRBJ1-2 few TRBD1 TRBV29-1 CSVERAGGLGGYGYTF TGCAGCGTTGAGAGGGCAGGGGGCTTAGGAGGATATGGCTACACCTTC
TRBJ2-2 NA NA TRBV3-1/TRBV3-2 CASSQDRWGGSNTGELFF TGTGCCAGCAGCCAAGATCGATGGGGGGGCTCGAACACCGGGGAGCTGTTTTTT
TRBJ2-1 few TRBD2 TRBV19 CASSIDPSGVYNEQFF TGTGCCAGTAGTATAGATCCTAGCGGAGTCTACAATGAGCAGTTCTTC
TRBJ2-1 few NA TRBV19 CASSGGLVGYNEQFF TGTGCCAGTAGCGGGGGGCTAGTAGGGTACAATGAGCAGTTCTTC
TRBJ1-4 NA TRBD1 TRBV6-5 CASRRTGGPGEKLFF TGTGCCAGCAGGCGAACAGGGGGCCCCGGTGAAAAACTGTTTTTT
TRBJ2-5 once NA TRBV7-2 CASSLKISGRETQYF TGTGCCAGCAGCCTAAAGATAAGTGGGAGAGAGACCCAGTACTTC
TRBJ2-1 NA NA TRBV9 CASSVAPGGPENEQFF TGTGCCAGCAGCGTGGCCCCCGGGGGGCCGGAGAATGAGCAGTTCTTC
TRBJ2-2 NA TRBD2 TRBV4-3 CASSQDPSGIDTGELFF TGCGCCAGCAGCCAAGACCCTAGCGGAATAGACACCGGGGAGCTGTTTTTT
TRBJ1-2 NA TRBD1 TRBV24-1 CATSKGTGGTRCYGYTF TGTGCCACCAGTAAAGGGACAGGGGGCACTCGGTGCTATGGCTACACCTTC
TRBJ2-1 once NA TRBV7-2 CASSFDRQTYNEQFF TGTGCCAGCAGCTTCGACAGGCAGACCTACAATGAGCAGTTCTTC
TRBJ1-5 NA TRBD1 TRBV6-6 CASSYPGQASVQPQHF TGTGCCAGCAGTTACCCGGGACAGGCCTCGGTCCAGCCCCAGCATTTT
TRBJ2-5 NA NA TRBV19 CASSTSTGKETQYF TGTGCCAGTAGTACCAGTACAGGGAAAGAGACCCAGTACTTC
TRBJ2-2 NA NA TRBV12-1 CASSSRGRPGRVTGELFF TGTGCCAGCAGCTCCAGGGGGCGACCGGGGAGGGTAACCGGGGAGCTGTTTTTT
TRBJ1-2 NA NA TRBV6-6 CASTPLGAGARGYTF TGTGCCAGCACCCCCCTCGGGGCGGGGGCGCGCGGCTACACCTTC
TRBJ2-3 NA TRBD2 TRBV4-2 CASSQASGSTDTQYF TGTGCCAGCAGCCAAGCTAGCGGGAGCACAGATACGCAGTATTTT
TRBJ2-5 NA TRBD2 TRBV5-4 CASSGGLAGGRETQYF TGTGCCAGCAGCGGGGGACTAGCGGGGGGACGGGAGACCCAGTACTTC
TRBJ2-7 NA NA TRBV5-4 CASSWGDRAYEQYF TGTGCCAGCAGCTGGGGGGACAGAGCCTACGAGCAGTACTTC